This T cell receptor beta chain originates from a study of blood T cell repertoires in COVID-19. Across the study: Sites in the United States, Italy and Spain provided acute and convalescent COVID-19 samples. The cDNA or gDNA used as material had been derived from T cells, B-cell-depleted T cells, or PBMCs.

Individuals drawn from approximately 22 US areas were roughly 18 to 100 years old. Assay: immunoSEQ multiplex PCR; the TCRdb copy retains only in-frame clones and omits some. Here the sample spans approximately 150,000 clones, around four fifths being singletons. Germline CDR1 SGHTA, CDR2 FQGNSA. V lost 3 bases, J lost 0 bases, and 12 bases lay in between. This CDR3 contains 15 residues. Sequencing was carried out using PBMCs or T cells enriched from blood (not recorded which). This TCR was sampled from a man in his 70s who had been exposed to COVID-19. The genes are TRBV7-2 and TRBJ2-7; a weak D match, TRBD1 (5 bases). CDR3 in amino acids: CASSFSPDTSYEQYF. The CDR3 bases are TGTGCCAGCAGCTTTTCTCCGGACACCTCCTACGAGCAGTACTTC.